This is a list of T cell receptor beta chains from one sample in a study of tumor-infiltrating T cells and Merkel cell polyomavirus. Only in-frame clones appear in the TCRdb table, and some are missing; sequencing was by immunoSEQ multiplex PCR. The sample lists about 25,000 clones, 70% to 90% occurring once. Sequenced: lymph node tissue. These receptors came from a man over 45 with Merkel cell carcinoma. Each CDR3 is given with its conserved first and last residue. D genes are given only for firm matches. Rows may omit the clone size; those that give it use once, few, many or a size class.

clone_size: -
v_call: TRBV7-2
j_call: TRBJ2-5
d_call: TRBD2
cdr3_aa: CASSTSGTKETQYF
cdr3_nt: TGTGCCAGCAGCACCTCCGGGACTAAAGAGACCCAGTACTTC

clone_size: once
v_call: TRBV2
j_call: TRBJ1-2
d_call: TRBD1
cdr3_aa: CASSERGQLVYGYTF
cdr3_nt: TGTGCCAGCAGCGAGAGGGGGCAGTTGGTCTATGGCTACACCTTC

clone_size: once
v_call: TRBV29-1
j_call: TRBJ2-5
d_call: TRBD1
cdr3_aa: CSVEGGTGESGQETQYF
cdr3_nt: TGCAGCGTTGAAGGAGGGACAGGGGAATCCGGCCAAGAGACCCAGTACTTC

clone_size: -
v_call: TRBV7-8
j_call: TRBJ2-3
d_call: TRBD2
cdr3_aa: CASSPRLAGITDTQYF
cdr3_nt: TGTGCCAGCAGCCCCCGACTAGCGGGGATCACAGATACGCAGTATTTT

clone_size: -
v_call: TRBV15
j_call: TRBJ2-3
d_call: -
cdr3_aa: CATRGGGTDTQYF
cdr3_nt: TGTGCCACCAGGGGAGGCGGCACAGATACGCAGTATTTT

clone_size: -
v_call: TRBV4-1
j_call: TRBJ2-2
d_call: -
cdr3_aa: CASSQSRESGTGELFF
cdr3_nt: TGCGCCAGCAGCCAAAGCCGGGAGTCGGGCACCGGGGAGCTGTTTTTT

clone_size: -
v_call: TRBV9
j_call: TRBJ1-5
d_call: TRBD1
cdr3_aa: CASSAGQPNQPQHF
cdr3_nt: TGTGCCAGCAGCGCGGGACAGCCCAATCAGCCCCAGCATTTT

clone_size: -
v_call: TRBV28
j_call: TRBJ1-5
d_call: -
cdr3_aa: CASRIGGWAKYSNQPQHF
cdr3_nt: TGTGCCAGCAGAATAGGAGGGTGGGCAAAATATAGCAATCAGCCCCAGCATTTT

clone_size: -
v_call: TRBV5-1
j_call: TRBJ2-1
d_call: TRBD2
cdr3_aa: CASSLAGEGLAGVLFF
cdr3_nt: TGCGCCAGCAGCTTGGCTGGGGAAGGACTAGCGGGAGTACTGTTCTTC

clone_size: -
v_call: TRBV18
j_call: TRBJ2-1
d_call: -
cdr3_aa: CASSPPKSPYGNEQFF
cdr3_nt: TGTGCCAGCTCACCACCGAAGTCCCCGTACGGCAATGAGCAGTTCTTC

clone_size: once
v_call: TRBV5-1
j_call: TRBJ2-1
d_call: TRBD2
cdr3_aa: CASSLSGGFSSYNEQFF
cdr3_nt: TGCGCCAGCAGCTTAAGCGGGGGGTTTAGCTCCTACAATGAGCAGTTCTTC

clone_size: -
v_call: TRBV7-8
j_call: TRBJ2-2
d_call: -
cdr3_aa: CASSSQGQGGELFF
cdr3_nt: TGTGCCAGCAGCTCCCAGGGTCAGGGCGGGGAGCTGTTTTTT

clone_size: -
v_call: TRBV2
j_call: TRBJ2-3
d_call: -
cdr3_aa: CASKPTGGTDTQYF
cdr3_nt: TGTGCCAGTAAACCGACAGGAGGCACAGATACGCAGTATTTT

clone_size: -
v_call: TRBV12-5
j_call: TRBJ2-1
d_call: TRBD2
cdr3_aa: CASGLTPSGRAENEQFF
cdr3_nt: TGTGCTAGTGGTTTGACCCCTAGCGGGAGGGCCGAAAATGAGCAGTTCTTC

clone_size: -
v_call: TRBV5-1
j_call: TRBJ2-5
d_call: -
cdr3_aa: CASSLGQIQETQYF
cdr3_nt: TGCGCCAGCAGCTTGGGACAGATCCAAGAGACCCAGTACTTC

clone_size: -
v_call: TRBV6-5
j_call: TRBJ2-7
d_call: TRBD1
cdr3_aa: CASSYPGQAYEQYF
cdr3_nt: TGTGCCAGCAGTTACCCGGGACAGGCCTACGAGCAGTACTTC

clone_size: -
v_call: TRBV27
j_call: TRBJ1-5
d_call: -
cdr3_aa: CASSHSGFSNQPQHF
cdr3_nt: TGTGCCAGCAGCCATTCAGGGTTTAGCAATCAGCCCCAGCATTTT

clone_size: -
v_call: TRBV19
j_call: TRBJ1-5
d_call: -
cdr3_aa: CASSIAPDGISNQPQHF
cdr3_nt: TGTGCCAGTAGTATTGCCCCCGACGGGATTAGCAATCAGCCCCAGCATTTT

clone_size: -
v_call: TRBV28
j_call: TRBJ1-5
d_call: TRBD1
cdr3_aa: CASSLPRGIGSPQHF
cdr3_nt: TGTGCCAGCAGTCTCCCCAGGGGGATCGGGTCCCCCCAGCATTTT

clone_size: -
v_call: TRBV7-7
j_call: TRBJ2-5
d_call: -
cdr3_aa: CASSSGYQETQYF
cdr3_nt: TGTGCTAGCAGCTCAGGGTACCAAGAGACCCAGTACTTC

clone_size: -
v_call: TRBV19
j_call: TRBJ1-1
d_call: TRBD1
cdr3_aa: CASQDRGLGEAFF
cdr3_nt: TGTGCCAGCCAGGACAGGGGGCTGGGTGAAGCTTTCTTT

clone_size: -
v_call: TRBV5-5
j_call: TRBJ1-1
d_call: -
cdr3_aa: CASSHIRGTEAFF
cdr3_nt: TGTGCCAGCAGCCACATAAGGGGCACTGAAGCTTTCTTT

clone_size: -
v_call: TRBV14
j_call: TRBJ2-3
d_call: -
cdr3_aa: CASSQVESRMTDTQYF
cdr3_nt: TGTGCCAGCAGCCAAGTGGAGTCCCGTATGACAGATACGCAGTATTTT

clone_size: -
v_call: TRBV7-2
j_call: TRBJ2-3
d_call: TRBD2
cdr3_aa: CASSLLAGASTDTQYF
cdr3_nt: TGTGCCAGCAGCTTGCTAGCGGGGGCTAGCACAGATACGCAGTATTTT

clone_size: -
v_call: TRBV7-3
j_call: TRBJ2-3
d_call: -
cdr3_aa: CASSVGGGPRAQYF
cdr3_nt: TGTGCCAGCAGCGTAGGGGGGGGCCCCCGGGCGCAGTATTTT

clone_size: -
v_call: TRBV30
j_call: TRBJ1-5
d_call: -
cdr3_aa: CAWSVRGQPQHF
cdr3_nt: TGTGCCTGGAGTGTACGAGGTCAGCCCCAGCATTTT

clone_size: -
v_call: TRBV5-8
j_call: TRBJ2-1
d_call: -
cdr3_aa: CASSSYNEQFF
cdr3_nt: TGTGCCAGTAGCTCCTACAATGAGCAGTTCTTC

clone_size: -
v_call: TRBV7-2
j_call: TRBJ2-3
d_call: -
cdr3_aa: CASSLGGTSTDTQYF
cdr3_nt: TGTGCCAGCAGCTTAGGCGGGACCAGCACAGATACGCAGTATTTT

clone_size: -
v_call: TRBV5-1
j_call: TRBJ1-4
d_call: -
cdr3_aa: CASSLGLNIVGTRREKLFF
cdr3_nt: TGCGCCAGCAGCTTGGGACTTAACATTGTGGGGACAAGGCGAGAAAAACTGTTTTTT

clone_size: -
v_call: TRBV5-1
j_call: TRBJ1-1
d_call: TRBD1
cdr3_aa: CASSIQGINTEAFF
cdr3_nt: TGCGCCAGCAGCATACAGGGGATCAACACTGAAGCTTTCTTT